This is a list of T cell receptor beta chains from one sample in a study of T cell changes during pregnancy in multiple sclerosis. Method: immunoSEQ multiplex PCR; TCRdb's copy keeps in-frame clones and lacks some. The table includes 73,000 or so clones, 75% to 95% detected once. This sample comprised peripheral blood, obtained in the second trimester of pregnancy. The receptors come from a female donor with multiple sclerosis, enrolled in a pregnancy study. CDR3s include the opening cysteine and the closing phenylalanine or tryptophan. A D gene is named only where the DNA matches it firmly. Not every row has a clone size; where given, it reads once, few, many or a size class.

few,TRBJ1-2,TRBV30,TRBD1,CAWSPWQGGGYTF,TGTGCCTGGAGTCCTTGGCAGGGGGGCGGCTACACCTTC
.,TRBJ2-1,TRBV11-1,.,CASSLAPDRRYYNEQFF,TGTGCCAGCAGCTTAGCGCCAGACAGGCGCTACTACAATGAGCAGTTCTTC
.,TRBJ2-1,TRBV9,TRBD2,CASSVRLAGPNEQFF,TGTGCCAGCAGCGTAAGGCTAGCGGGCCCTAATGAGCAGTTCTTC
once,TRBJ2-7,TRBV9,.,CASSARGSSYEQYF,TGTGCCAGCAGCGCCAGGGGATCCTCCTACGAGCAGTACTTC
.,TRBJ2-4,TRBV5-6,TRBD2,CASSSRTSGDIQYF,TGTGCCAGCAGCTCCCGGACTAGTGGGGACATTCAGTACTTC
.,TRBJ1-1,TRBV19,TRBD1,CASSWGTGGHTEAFF,TGTGCCAGTAGTTGGGGTACAGGGGGCCACACTGAAGCTTTCTTT
.,TRBJ2-7,TRBV4-2,.,CASSQDLPDKSYEQYF,TGTGCCAGCAGCCAAGATCTCCCCGACAAGTCCTACGAGCAGTACTTC
.,TRBJ1-5,TRBV9,TRBD1,CASSAGTGAGQPQHF,TGTGCCAGCAGCGCCGGGACAGGGGCCGGTCAGCCCCAGCATTTT
.,TRBJ2-7,TRBV7-8,.,CASSLQGLLYEQYF,TGTGCCAGCAGCTTACAGGGCCTCCTCTACGAGCAGTACTTC
.,TRBJ2-5,TRBV6-5,TRBD1,CASSYGTGAETQYF,TGTGCCAGCAGTTACGGGACAGGGGCAGAGACCCAGTACTTC
.,TRBJ1-1,TRBV5-6,.,CASRPLGRVAEAFF,TGTGCCAGCAGGCCGTTAGGGAGGGTGGCTGAAGCTTTCTTT
once,TRBJ1-1,TRBV7-9,TRBD1,CASSFGQANTEAFF,TGTGCCAGCAGCTTCGGACAGGCAAACACTGAAGCTTTCTTT
.,TRBJ2-1,TRBV7-3,TRBD2,CASSFLAGVEQFF,TGTGCCAGCAGCTTCCTAGCGGGGGTTGAGCAGTTCTTC
.,TRBJ2-1,TRBV9,TRBD2,CASSVGAGGHNEQFF,TGTGCCAGCAGCGTAGGTGCGGGGGGACACAATGAGCAGTTCTTC
.,TRBJ2-7,TRBV11-2,TRBD1,CASSLEGQGMGEQYF,TGTGCCAGCAGCTTAGAAGGACAGGGTATGGGCGAGCAGTACTTC
.,TRBJ2-7,TRBV5-1,TRBD1,CAILGTVGAEQYF,TGCGCCATACTTGGGACAGTTGGCGCCGAGCAGTACTTC
.,TRBJ1-1,TRBV19,TRBD1,CASSYIGTGRAFF,TGTGCCAGTAGTTATATCGGGACAGGGAGGGCTTTCTTT
.,TRBJ2-1,TRBV6-5,TRBD1,CASRLRDRQYNEQFF,TGTGCCAGCAGACTCCGGGACAGACAATACAATGAGCAGTTCTTC
.,TRBJ2-3,TRBV7-3,TRBD2,CASSLVAGGMDTQYF,TGTGCCAGCAGCTTAGTGGCGGGGGGCATGGATACGCAGTATTTT